This T cell receptor (beta chain) appears in the sequencing data of a study of cytomegalovirus exposure and HLA in healthy donors. The CDR3 contains 14 residues. Trimming shortened V by 0 bases and J by 0 bases, and 6 bases separated the two germline ends. Per germline, CDR1 SGHKS and CDR2 YYEKEE (reference sequence). Primers included in the PCR were 60 Vbeta and 13 Jbeta primers. Repertoires were generated with immunoSEQ multiplex PCR, while TCRdb's copy carries only in-frame clones and drops some. This sample's table reports about 70,000 clones. A word on this clone: Its antigen remains unidentified.

Study conclusions and caveats: Earlier analysis yielded a pattern in which most TCR beta V segments were productive about 87% or about 30% of the time. Cytomegalovirus status was reportedly diagnosed by the classifier with high sensitivity and specificity.

This cohort consisted of healthy bone marrow donors. The sequence came from a female donor in good health and CMV-seropositive. V gene TRBV5-5 combines with J gene TRBJ1-2; D remains ambiguous. The sample taken for sequencing was PBMCs. The CDR3 DNA reads as TGTGCCAGCAGCTTGGCCACAGCTAACTATGGCTACACCTTC. Its translation: CASSLATANYGYTF.